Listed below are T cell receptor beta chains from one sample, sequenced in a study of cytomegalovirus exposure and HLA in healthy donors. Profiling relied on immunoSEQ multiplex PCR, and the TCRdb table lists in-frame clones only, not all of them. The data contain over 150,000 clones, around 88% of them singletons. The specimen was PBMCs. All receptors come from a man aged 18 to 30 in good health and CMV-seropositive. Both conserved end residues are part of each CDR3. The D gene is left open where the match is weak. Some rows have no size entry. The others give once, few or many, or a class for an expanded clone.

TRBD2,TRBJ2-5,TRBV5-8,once,CASSWALAGEETQYF,TGTGCCAGCAGCTGGGCACTAGCGGGAGAAGAGACCCAGTACTTC
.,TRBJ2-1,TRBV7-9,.,CASSPDSLHNEQFF,TGTGCCAGCAGCCCCGACAGCCTACACAATGAGCAGTTCTTC
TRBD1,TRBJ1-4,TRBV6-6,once,CASSYGTGLNEKLFF,TGTGCCAGCAGTTACGGGACAGGACTAAATGAAAAACTGTTTTTT
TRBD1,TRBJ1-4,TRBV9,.,CASSAGQGWGEKLFF,TGTGCCAGCAGCGCCGGACAGGGGTGGGGTGAAAAACTGTTTTTT
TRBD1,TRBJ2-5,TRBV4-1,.,CASSLMTGGEETQYF,TGCGCCAGCAGCCTCATGACAGGGGGGGAAGAGACCCAGTACTTC
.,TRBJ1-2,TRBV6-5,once,CASSNTRGANYGYTF,TGTGCCAGCAGCAACACTCGGGGGGCAAACTATGGCTACACCTTC
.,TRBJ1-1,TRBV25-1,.,CASSESHYTEAFF,TGTGCCAGCAGTGAATCCCATTACACTGAAGCTTTCTTT
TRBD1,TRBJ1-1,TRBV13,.,CASSPNQGAGTEAFF,TGTGCCAGCAGCCCAAACCAGGGGGCTGGCACTGAAGCTTTCTTT
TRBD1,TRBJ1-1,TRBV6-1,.,CASRTGNPTEAFF,TGTGCCAGCAGGACAGGGAATCCCACTGAAGCTTTCTTT
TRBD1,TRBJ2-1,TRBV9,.,CASSVGGGDRGRDEQFF,TGTGCCAGCAGCGTAGGAGGAGGGGACAGGGGGCGCGATGAGCAGTTCTTC
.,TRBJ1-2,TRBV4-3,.,CASSQEGNRAGYGYTF,TGCGCCAGCAGCCAAGAGGGGAACAGGGCGGGCTATGGCTACACCTTC
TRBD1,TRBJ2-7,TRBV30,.,CAWSLFRGRGQGYEQYF,TGTGCCTGGAGTTTATTTCGGGGGCGGGGACAGGGCTACGAGCAGTACTTC
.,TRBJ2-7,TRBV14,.,CASSDIGTGFNEQYF,TGTGCCAGCAGTGACATAGGTACAGGGTTCAACGAGCAGTACTTC
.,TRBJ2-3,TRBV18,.,CASSPSLAASTDTQYF,TGTGCCAGCTCACCGTCCCTAGCAGCTAGCACAGATACGCAGTATTTT
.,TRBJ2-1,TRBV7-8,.,CASDVGESYNEQFF,TGTGCCAGCGACGTAGGAGAGTCCTACAATGAGCAGTTCTTC
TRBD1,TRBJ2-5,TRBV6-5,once,CASTGRGSQYF,TGTGCCAGCACGGGCAGGGGGTCCCAGTACTTC
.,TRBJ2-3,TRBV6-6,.,CASSQAGGNTQYF,TGTGCCAGCAGTCAGGCCGGCGGGAATACGCAGTATTTT
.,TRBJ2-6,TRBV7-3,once,CASSFNGANVLTF,TGTGCCAGCAGCTTTAATGGGGCCAACGTCCTGACTTTC
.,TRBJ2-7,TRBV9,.,CASSVGGAPSHEQYF,TGTGCCAGCAGCGTTGGGGGGGCCCCCTCCCACGAGCAGTACTTC
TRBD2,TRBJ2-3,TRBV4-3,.,CASSQDWRSSGRGVRTDTQYF,TGCGCCAGCAGCCAAGATTGGCGTTCTAGCGGGCGCGGGGTAAGGACAGATACGCAGTATTTT
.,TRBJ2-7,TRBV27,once,CASTLSSGTHYEQYF,TGTGCCAGCACCCTCAGTTCCGGGACTCACTACGAGCAGTACTTC
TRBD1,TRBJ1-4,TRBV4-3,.,CASSRPIGGLENEKLFF,TGCGCCAGCAGCCGTCCAATAGGGGGCCTCGAGAATGAAAAACTGTTTTTT
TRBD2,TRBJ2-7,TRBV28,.,CASSPRLADFYEQYF,TGTGCCAGCAGCCCGAGACTAGCGGATTTCTACGAGCAGTACTTC
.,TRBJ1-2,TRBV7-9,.,CASSLGVAGYTF,TGTGCCAGCAGCTTAGGTGTAGCAGGCTACACCTTC
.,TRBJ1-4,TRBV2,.,CASSPTGTTNEKLFF,TGTGCCAGCAGTCCTACCGGGACAACTAATGAAAAACTGTTTTTT
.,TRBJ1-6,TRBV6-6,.,CASSRKWGRDNSPLHF,TGTGCCAGCAGTCGTAAATGGGGGCGCGATAATTCACCCCTCCACTTT
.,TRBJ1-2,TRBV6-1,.,CATPPQGTYGYTF,TGTGCCACACCCCCCCAGGGTACCTATGGCTACACCTTC
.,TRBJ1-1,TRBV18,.,CASSGAENTEAFF,TGTGCCAGCTCAGGGGCCGAGAACACTGAAGCTTTCTTT
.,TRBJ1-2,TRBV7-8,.,CASSLEAVAVVGYTF,TGTGCCAGCAGCTTAGAGGCCGTGGCGGTGGTCGGCTACACCTTC
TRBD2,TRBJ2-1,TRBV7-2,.,CASSLTASGGSYNEQFF,TGTGCCAGCAGCTTGACGGCCAGCGGGGGGTCCTACAATGAGCAGTTCTTC
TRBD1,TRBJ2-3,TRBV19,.,CASSTTGTDLGTQYF,TGTGCCAGTAGTACAACCGGGACAGATCTTGGCACGCAGTATTTT